This T cell receptor beta chain was sequenced in a study of blood T cells in healthy people across ages. Study outcomes and limitations: Higher diversity, along with more naive CD4+ cells, distinguished long-lived donors from aged donors.

This CDR3 comprises 11 residues. Trimming at V came to 8 bases and at J to 6 bases, leaving 6 bases not matched to a gene. Per the germline V gene, CDR1 is SQVTM and CDR2 is ANQGSEA. This clonotype has at least ten counts. Its antigen is not identified. With a J-beta primer mix and a sample-barcoded 5' primer, a second PCR ran about 7 to 11 cycles. From the 5' RACE reads, TCRdb called clonotypes with MiXCR, one entry per CDR3 protein. The repertoire holds about 1.5 million distinct CDR3 sequences, with around two fifths as singletons. This receptor was obtained from a woman aged 18-29 years in good health. The chain couples TRBV29-1 to TRBJ1-2; 7 nucleotides match TRBD1. Sequencing was done on a sample of blood. The CDR3 coding sequence is TGCAGCCTTACAGGGGCGAATGGCTACACCTTC. Translated: CSLTGANGYTF.